The 25 T cell receptor beta chains below were found in one sample sequenced in a study of T cell responses to AZD1222 COVID-19 vaccine. The data were produced by immunoSEQ multiplex PCR, yet TCRdb's version contains in-frame clones alone and is incomplete. There are approximately 160,000 clones in the sample; 90% occur only once, and about 2.8% lies in the top ten. The material was peripheral blood, obtained on day 0 of AZD1222 vaccination. The receptor set was obtained from an adult in good health.

The chain has TRBV3-1 (or the pseudogene TRBV3-2) and TRBJ1-2; D unclear. Germline assignment: CDR1 LGHDT and CDR2 YNNKEL (reference sequence). The length of the CDR3 is 14 residues. V was cut by 0 bases and J by 8 bases, with 13 bases left in between. The CDR3 DNA follows: TGTGCCAGCAGCCAAGATCCCTCTGGTGGGGGCTACACCTTC. Translated: CASSQDPSGGGYTF.

V is TRBV6-4 and J is TRBJ1-2; 8 bases align to TRBD1. The CDR3 runs to 12 residues. The ends lost 4 bases at V and 8 bases at J; junction bases unmatched: 3. Germline loops: CDR1 MRHNA, CDR2 SNTAGT. The CDR3 DNA reads as TGTGCCAGCAGTGGCCCAGGGGGCGGCTACACCTTC. Translated, it gives CASSGPGGGYTF.

The V call is TRBV19, the J call TRBJ1-5; 8 nucleotides align to TRBD1. The germline CDR1 and CDR2 sequences are LNHDA and SQIVND (reference sequence). Trimming cost V 1 base and J 4 bases; bases outside gene matches: 0. This CDR3 comprises 14 residues. CDR3 coding DNA: TGTGCCAGTAGTATAGGACAGGGGAATCAGCCCCAGCATTTT. Its translation is CASSIGQGNQPQHF.

The gene calls are TRBV19 and TRBJ1-1; D remains ambiguous. V lost 6 bases and J 0 bases, leaving 17 bases between the germline ends. CDR1 LNHDA and CDR2 SQIVND come from the germline V gene (reference sequence). This CDR3 is 16 amino acids long. The CDR3 bases are TGTGCCAGTAGCACGACCGGGGTATCGATGAACACTGAAGCTTTCTTT. This gives the protein CASSTTGVSMNTEAFF.

V is TRBV6-5 and J is TRBJ2-7; D gene ambiguous. The V end was cut by 1 base, the J end by 2 bases, with 15 bases between. CDR1 and CDR2 from the germline V gene are MNHEY and SVGAGI. The CDR3 extends over 16 amino acids. The chain's CDR3 is CASSYLAFDSPYEQYF. CDR3 in DNA: TGTGCCAGCAGTTACTTGGCGTTTGATAGCCCCTACGAGCAGTACTTC.

The rearrangement joins TRBV10-3 to TRBJ1-2; no definite D call. CDR3 length: 13 amino acids. CDR1 is ENHRY, CDR2 SYGVKD, per germline. V lost 8 bases, J lost 1 base, and 11 bases lay in between. CDR3 sequence (DNA): TGTGCCATCGGAGACACACATAACTATGGCTACACCTTC. Its translation is CAIGDTHNYGYTF.

The gene calls are TRBV13 and TRBJ2-3, with D possibly being TRBD2 (5 bases). The germline V gene has CDR1 PRHDT and CDR2 FYEKMQ (reference sequence). V was cut by 5 bases and J by 0 bases, with 12 bases left in between. CDR3 length: 15 residues. CDR3 sequence (DNA): TGTGCCAGCAGCCTGAGGGTGGCCAGCACAGATACGCAGTATTTT. Encoded protein: CASSLRVASTDTQYF.

In this sample, this clone turned up once. The gene calls are TRBV3-1 (or the pseudogene TRBV3-2) and TRBJ2-5, with D perhaps matching TRBD2 (6 bases). Looked up from germline, CDR1 is LGHDT and CDR2 is YNNKEL (reference sequence). The CDR3 consists of 13 residues. V was cut by 2 bases and J by 5 bases, with 9 bases left in between. CDR3 nucleotide sequence: TGTGCCAGCAGCCAAAATCGGGGGGAGACCCAGTACTTC. Translating gives CASSQNRGETQYF.

The chain uses TRBV6-5 and TRBJ1-2; possible D gene TRBD1, 5 bases. This CDR3 is built from 15 residues. The germline V gene encodes CDR1 MNHEY and CDR2 SVGAGI. The V end was cut by 0 bases, the J end by 6 bases, with 14 bases between. This CDR3 reads CASSYSGARIHGYTF. The CDR3 DNA reads TGTGCCAGCAGTTACTCAGGGGCCAGGATCCATGGCTACACCTTC.

The chain links TRBV6-4 to TRBJ2-3; D uncertain. This CDR3 is 15 amino acids long. V was pared by 0 bases and J by 2 bases, with 9 bases between. Germline loops: CDR1 MRHNA, CDR2 SNTAGT. CDR3 region: CASSDSNGPTDTQYF. The CDR3 bases are TGTGCCAGCAGTGACTCGAATGGCCCCACAGATACGCAGTATTTT.

The V and J genes are TRBV19 and TRBJ1-2, with 9 bases that match TRBD1. Losses at the gene ends were 6 bases for V and 4 bases for J; bases not matched to a gene: 9. Germline CDR1 and CDR2: LNHDA and SQIVND (reference sequence). The CDR3 has 15 amino acids. CDR3 in DNA: TGTGCCAGTAGGCGGGACAGGGCGACAATCTATGGCTACACCTTC. Protein product: CASRRDRATIYGYTF. The whole variable domain, remainder taken from reference TRBV19 and TRBJ1-2, is DGGITQSPKYLFRKEGQNVTLSCEQNLNHDAMYWYRQDPGQGLRLIYYSQIVNDFQKGDIAEGYSVSREKKESFPLTVTSAQKNPTAFYLCASRRDRATIYGYTFGSGTRLTVV.

The chain combines TRBV4-3 with TRBJ2-3; maybe TRBD2 (7 bases). V was cut by 0 bases and J by 2 bases, with 12 bases left in between. Per the germline V gene, CDR1 is LGHNA and CDR2 is YSLEER. The CDR3 spans 16 residues. CDR3 in amino acids: CASSQEGGAFTDTQYF. The CDR3 nucleotides are TGCGCCAGCAGCCAAGAGGGGGGGGCTTTCACAGATACGCAGTATTTT.

V gene TRBV19 combines with J gene TRBJ1-3, with D tentatively TRBD1 (5 bases). Per germline, CDR1 LNHDA and CDR2 SQIVND (reference sequence). CDR3 length equals 14 residues. V was clipped by 3 bases and J by 8 bases, with 14 bases between them. The CDR3 nucleotides are TGTGCCAGTAGTATCGCCAGGGTCGGCCACACCATATATTTT. It is translated as CASSIARVGHTIYF. Full variable domain (outside the CDR3, taken from reference TRBV19 and TRBJ1-3): DGGITQSPKYLFRKEGQNVTLSCEQNLNHDAMYWYRQDPGQGLRLIYYSQIVNDFQKGDIAEGYSVSREKKESFPLTVTSAQKNPTAFYLCASSIARVGHTIYFGEGSWLTVV.

The chain recombines TRBV29-1 with TRBJ1-1; tentative D call: TRBD1 (6 bases). CDR1 and CDR2 from the germline V gene are SQVTM and ANQGSEA. This CDR3 has 16 residues. With 0 bases removed from V and 4 bases from J, the gap between germline ends came to 18 bases. CDR3 in DNA: TGCAGCGTTGAAGACTCAATGGACAGATGGGGCACTGAAGCTTTCTTT. Translated: CSVEDSMDRWGTEAFF.

In DNA, the CDR3 is TGCGCCAGCAGCCCATCGGGGGGTCTCGTTACCTACGAGCAGTACTTC. It encodes CASSPSGGLVTYEQYF. The chain couples TRBV5-1 to TRBJ2-7; the match to TRBD2 covers 7 bases. J gave up 2 bases and V 4 bases, and 12 bases lay outside the gene matches. The CDR3 consists of 16 residues. Germline lookup yields CDR1 SGHRS and CDR2 YFSETQ.

This clone appeared a single time. The chain joins TRBV27 to TRBJ2-7, with 8 bases that match TRBD1. CDR1 and CDR2 from the germline V gene are MNHEY and SMNVEV (reference sequence). V gave up 6 bases and J gave up 3 bases; unmatched junction bases: 7. The CDR3 covers 14 residues. The DNA for the CDR3 is TGTGCCAGCAGCAGATCCGGGACAGGCTACGAGCAGTACTTC. Translation: CASSRSGTGYEQYF.

This clone occurred once. This chain joins TRBV12-5 and TRBJ1-5; no clear D. The V gene lost 0 bases and the J gene lost 7 bases, with 7 bases spanning the gap. The CDR3 has 13 amino acids. Germline CDR1 and CDR2: LGHNT and FRNRAP. The DNA of the CDR3 is TGTGCTAGTGGTTTGGTTGGGGTGCAGCCCCAGCATTTT. This gives the protein CASGLVGVQPQHF.

The V and J genes are TRBV11-3 and TRBJ1-1; D not certain. CDR1 is SGHNT, CDR2 YENEEA, per germline. The length of the CDR3 is 11 residues. V lost 5 bases and J 11 bases, leaving 12 bases between the germline ends. In nucleotides, the CDR3 is TGTGCCAGCAGCGCCGTCCGAGAGGCTTTCTTT. Residues: CASSAVREAFF.

About this clone: The junction departs from germline at one end; a sequencing error may be responsible. This chain uses TRBV7-2 with TRBJ1-5; 12 bases match TRBD1. The germline V gene encodes CDR1 SGHTA and CDR2 FQGNSA. The CDR3 sequence is 17 residues long. As DNA, the CDR3 is TGTGCCAGCAGCGCCGCAACCGGGACAGGGGGCAACCAGCCCCAGCATTTT. Encoded protein: CASSAATGTGGNQPQHF.

This clone was detected only a few times. The V gene is TRBV10-3, the J gene TRBJ1-2, with no clear D. CDR1 and CDR2 from the germline V gene are ENHRY and SYGVKD. Trimming removed 2 bases at V and 8 bases at J, with 12 bases between. CDR3 length: 13 amino acids. The CDR3 sequence is CAISETASLGYTF. DNA for the CDR3: TGTGCCATCAGTGAGACGGCCTCCCTCGGCTACACCTTC.

The J gene is TRBJ1-2, the V gene TRBV25-1; the match to TRBD1 covers 7 bases. Germline lookup yields CDR1 MGHDK and CDR2 SYGVNS. CDR3 length: 12 residues. V trimming: 6 bases; J trimming: 8 bases; junction bases outside the gene matches: 6. CDR3 bases: TGTGCCAGCAGCATAACAGGGGTCGGCTACACCTTC. Protein product: CASSITGVGYTF.

The V and J genes are TRBV9 and TRBJ2-2; 9 nucleotides line up with TRBD2. The CDR3 is 16 residues long. The germline CDR1 and CDR2 sequences are SGDLS and YYNGEE. Trimming took 4 bases from V and 0 from J; bases not matched to a gene: 4. In nucleotides, the CDR3 is TGTGCCAGCAGCTCGAGACTAGCGGCGAACACCGGGGAGCTGTTTTTT. Its protein product is CASSSRLAANTGELFF.

The chain combines TRBV13 with TRBJ2-1, with 7 bases lining up with TRBD2. Germline-derived CDR1 and CDR2 are PRHDT and FYEKMQ (reference sequence). V was clipped by 5 bases and J by 4 bases; unmatched bases: 11. CDR3 length equals 16 residues. CDR3 sequence: CASSPPGGGGYNEQFF. In DNA form, the CDR3 reads TGTGCCAGCAGCCCCCCCGGTGGCGGGGGTTACAATGAGCAGTTCTTC.

This chain joins TRBV11-3 and TRBJ2-7; the D gene is possibly TRBD1 (6 bases). The CDR3 extends over 13 amino acids. Germline assignment: CDR1 SGHNT and CDR2 YENEEA. Deletions cut 6 bases from V and 6 bases from J, with 15 bases between. The CDR3 spells CASSFARGSEQYF. The DNA of the CDR3 is TGTGCCAGCAGTTTTGCCAGGGGCAGCGAGCAGTACTTC. The full variable domain, completed using reference TRBV11-3 and TRBJ2-7, is EAGVVQSPRYKIIEKKQPVAFWCNPISGHNTLYWYLQNLGQGPELLIRYENEEAVDDSQLPKDRFSAERLKGVDSTLKIQPAELGDSAVYLCASSFARGSEQYFGPGTRLTVT.

The CDR3 nucleotides read TGTGCCAGCAGTTACGAGCCCCTGGACAGCCCAGGCGAGCAGTTCTTC. Protein sequence: CASSYEPLDSPGEQFF. The chain couples TRBV6-5 to TRBJ2-1; maybe TRBD1 (6 bases). The germline V gene encodes CDR1 MNHEY and CDR2 SVGAGI. This CDR3 region has 16 residues. V gave up 2 bases and J gave up 10 bases, with 21 bases separating them.